Following are 5 T cell receptor beta chains from one sample sequenced in a study of preoperative IRX-2 immunotherapy in early breast cancer. The treatment denotes: preoperative locoregional IRX-2 cytokine immunotherapy. Libraries were prepared by immunoSEQ multiplex PCR; TCRdb keeps only in-frame clonotypes and omits some of them. Of some 99,000 clones in the sample, approximately 90% were seen once. Sequencing used tumor tissue, obtained after IRX-2 immunotherapy. These receptors were taken from a human donor with breast cancer.

The chain is built from TRBV18 and TRBJ1-1; D remains unclear. Per the germline V gene, CDR1 is KGHSH and CDR2 is LQKENI. The CDR3 spans 15 residues. Trimming took 4 bases from V and 0 from J, leaving 12 bases between them. CDR3: CASSLGGQMNTEAFF. DNA of the CDR3: TGTGCCAGCTCACTGGGAGGGCAGATGAACACTGAAGCTTTCTTT.

V and J are TRBV18 and TRBJ1-2; a weak D match, TRBD1 (6 bases). V lost 5 bases and J lost 3, with 16 bases in between. CDR1 is KGHSH, CDR2 LQKENI, per germline. The CDR3 loop spans 15 amino acids. This CDR3 is CASSWNRVEDYGYTF. The CDR3 region has the DNA TGTGCCAGCTCATGGAACAGGGTTGAGGACTATGGCTACACCTTC.

The chain employs TRBV19 and TRBJ1-1, with 7 bases lining up with TRBD1. V was pared by 3 bases and J by 1 base, with 8 bases of the junction left unmatched. This CDR3 has 16 residues. Germline V gene sequence: CDR1 LNHDA, CDR2 SQIVND (reference sequence). The CDR3 loop is CASSIPGGSRNTEAFF. CDR3 nucleotides: TGTGCCAGTAGTATCCCAGGGGGGAGTAGGAACACTGAAGCTTTCTTT.

This sequence joins TRBV5-1 and TRBJ2-2, with 9 bases fitting TRBD1. The J segment lost 6 bases and the V segment lost 4 bases, leaving 10 bases of the junction unmatched. This CDR3 is built from 16 residues. Germline lookup yields CDR1 SGHRS and CDR2 YFSETQ. CDR3 region: CASSGNPGTGSGELFF. The CDR3 bases are TGCGCCAGCAGCGGCAATCCCGGGACAGGGTCCGGGGAGCTGTTTTTT.

The chain uses TRBV19 and TRBJ1-1; D unresolved. The CDR3 is 14 residues long. In germline, CDR1 is LNHDA, CDR2 SQIVND (reference sequence). Trimming cost V 1 base and J 7 bases, with 13 bases left between them. CDR3 bases: TGTGCCAGTAGTATAGCTAGTCAGGCAGTTGAAGCTTTCTTT. This encodes CASSIASQAVEAFF.